This T cell receptor beta chain was retrieved from a study of CD8+CD57+ T cells in acquired aplastic anemia (dated by TCRdb to 2016 to 2018). About the study as a whole: On average, sorted CD4+ and CD8+ cells yielded 3.2 ug of extracted DNA, with a range of about 0.17 to 27.4 ug. For healthy donor samples, the average read count was about 10 million for CD4+ cells and roughly 11 million for CD8+ cells. What the study reported, not specific to this receptor: Twenty-nine CD8+ CDR3 sequences were found to be shared between patients and controls, but these sequences appeared to be highly expressed in patients and within the immunodominant clones of the patients. Patients and healthy controls showed no significant difference in CD8+ Simpson's diversity (P=0.060).

Genomic DNA served as template for TCR beta VDJ combination and CDR3 sequence profiling. TCR repertoire sequencing was run on an Illumina HiSeq 2000. The authors processed their data as follows. Repertoire assessment relied on Simpson's diversity index, CDR3 size and DJ length profiles, and TRBV/TRBJ rearrangement plots. The immunodominant clone was defined as the most abundant DNA sequence in deep sequencing data. CDR3 amino acid sequences were screened for sharing across subjects and were compared with published repertoires and the VDJdb database. The public reads were quality trimmed at Q25 with fastp and then assembled into clones with MiXCR by TCRdb, keeping productive beta chains. All rows with the same CDR3 protein become a single entry with the most common DNA and genes. What appears here as the V and J calls and clone size reflects TCRdb's work, not the paper's. The sample contains some 200,000 distinct CDR3 sequences, 30% to 40% of them found a single time. The top ten constitute 1% to 1.3% of the sample.

A note on this clonotype: The antigen it recognizes is unknown. The sample holds no much larger clone one base away, and base qualities are not on file.

Trimming at the junction amounts to 2 bases on V and 2 bases on J, and the germline ends lie 11 bases apart. Taken from cysteine to phenylalanine, the CDR3 has 15 residues. Only the CDR3 DNA is retained, 45 bases long and in frame from the first base. The germline V gene encodes CDR1 SGHTS and CDR2 YDEGEE. In the study, sorted CD4+ and CD8+ blood T cells from patients with severe aplastic anemia and from healthy subjects underwent deep sequencing of TCR repertoires. Ficoll-Paque density gradient centrifugation was used to isolate peripheral blood mononuclear cells. CD4+ and CD8+ T cells were sorted by FACS or magnetic beads before DNA extraction.

The sample consisted of sorted CD4+, CD8+, or CD8+CD57+ T cells (not recorded which) from PBMCs. This clonotype originated in a human donor in good health, serving as a control. Here the chain combines TRBV5-8 and TRBJ1-5, with the identity of the D gene unclear. DNA sequence: TGTGCCAGCAGCTTTGGGGATTGGGGCAATCAGCCCCAGCATTTT. Protein translation: CASSFGDWGNQPQHF.